This entry features one T cell receptor (beta chain) sequence. The data stem from a study of blood T cell repertoires in COVID-19. V dropped 5 bases and J dropped 6 bases, with 15 bases sitting between them. The CDR3 runs to 14 residues. The germline V gene encodes CDR1 MGHRA and CDR2 YSYEKL. In the authors' methods: Scientists estimated how many nucleated cells there were by amplifying reference gene primers. Clones were read by immunoSEQ multiplex PCR, and TCRdb kept only the in-frame ones, dropping some. That table is the source of V, J and clone size, and D and trimming were worked out from the DNA. The repertoire consists of some 67,000 clones, with around 85% occurring once and the leading ten covering roughly 18%.

The sequencing input was peripheral blood. This sequence was found in an elderly woman with acute or convalescent COVID-19. The chain carries TRBV4-1 and TRBJ2-3; maybe TRBD2 (6 bases). The CDR3 DNA reads as TGCGCCAGCAGCGAGACTAGAGTTCGGGATACGCAGTATTTT. Translation: CASSETRVRDTQYF.